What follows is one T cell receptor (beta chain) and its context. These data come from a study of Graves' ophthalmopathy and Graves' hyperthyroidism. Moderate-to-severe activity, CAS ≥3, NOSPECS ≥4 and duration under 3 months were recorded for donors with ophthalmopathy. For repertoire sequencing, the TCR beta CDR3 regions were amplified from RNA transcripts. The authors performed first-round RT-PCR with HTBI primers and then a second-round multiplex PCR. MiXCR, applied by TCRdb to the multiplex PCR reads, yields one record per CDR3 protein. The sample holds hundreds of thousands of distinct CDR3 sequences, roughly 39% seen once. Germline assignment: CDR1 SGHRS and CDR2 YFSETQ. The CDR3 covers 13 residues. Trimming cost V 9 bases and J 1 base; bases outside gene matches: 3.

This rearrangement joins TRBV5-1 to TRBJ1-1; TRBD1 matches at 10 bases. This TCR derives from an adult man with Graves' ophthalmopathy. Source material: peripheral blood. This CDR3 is CATRDRGNTEAFF. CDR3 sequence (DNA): TGCGCCACCAGGGACAGGGGGAACACTGAAGCTTTCTTT.